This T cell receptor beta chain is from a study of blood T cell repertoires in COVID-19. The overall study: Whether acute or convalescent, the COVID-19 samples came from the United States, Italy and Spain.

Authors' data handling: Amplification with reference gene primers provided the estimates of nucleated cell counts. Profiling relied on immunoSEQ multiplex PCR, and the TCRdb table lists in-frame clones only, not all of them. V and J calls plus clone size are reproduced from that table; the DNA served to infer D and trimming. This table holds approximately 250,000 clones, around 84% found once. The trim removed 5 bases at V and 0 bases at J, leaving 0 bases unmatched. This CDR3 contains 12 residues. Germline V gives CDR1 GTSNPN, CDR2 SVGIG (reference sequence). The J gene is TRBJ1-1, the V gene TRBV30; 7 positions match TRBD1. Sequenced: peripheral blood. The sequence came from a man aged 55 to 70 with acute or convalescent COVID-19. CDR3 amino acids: CAWGQVNTEAFF. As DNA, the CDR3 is TGTGCCTGGGGACAGGTGAACACTGAAGCTTTCTTT. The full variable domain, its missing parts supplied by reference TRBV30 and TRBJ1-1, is SQTIHQWPATLVQPVGSPLSLECTVEGTSNPNLYWYRQAAGRGLQLLFYSVGIGQISSEVPQNLSASRPQDRQFILSSKKLLLSDSGFYLCAWGQVNTEAFFGQGTRLTVV.